The TCR beta chain under discussion was sequenced for a study of blood T cell repertoires in COVID-19. Across the whole study: Sites across the United States, Italy and Spain contributed samples from acute and convalescent COVID-19. The analysed material was cDNA or gDNA that came from T cells, B-cell-depleted T cells, or PBMCs.

This CDR3 spans 12 amino acids. CDR1 is SEHNR and CDR2 is FQNEAQ in the germline V gene (reference sequence). Unmatched junction bases numbered 3, after V lost 8 bases and J lost 4 bases. The sample holds one count of this clone. Original methodology: It was from reference gene primer amplification that nucleated cell counts were estimated. Data came from immunoSEQ multiplex PCR; TCRdb stores just in-frame clones and leaves some out. That table furnishes V, J and clone size, whereas the DNA furnished D and trimming. The repertoire includes just under 40,000 clones, 80% to 90% of them detected once, and approximately 25% sits in the top ten.

This TCR derives from a man in his fifties with active or convalescent COVID-19. The specimen sequenced was peripheral blood. The rearrangement uses TRBV7-9 and TRBJ1-2; 8 bases are shared with TRBD1. CDR3 region: CASSDRAYGYTF. CDR3 DNA sequence: TGTGCCAGCTCGGACAGGGCCTATGGCTACACCTTC.